This entry features one T cell receptor beta chain sequence. These data originate in a study of T cell responses to AZD1222 COVID-19 vaccine. V shed 1 base, J shed 5 bases, and the junction held 12 bases outside the gene matches. The CDR3 has 17 amino acids. Germline V gene data show CDR1 as SEHNR and CDR2 as FQNEAQ (reference sequence). The protocol was immunoSEQ multiplex PCR, while the TCRdb copy is restricted to in-frame clones and leaves out a portion. The table has about 100,000 clones, just under 90% seen once. The sequences come from peripheral blood, collected on day 0 of AZD1222 vaccination. This clonotype originated in an adult in good health. This sequence joins TRBV7-9 and TRBJ1-2; 8 positions agree with TRBD1. In DNA form, the CDR3 reads TGTGCCAGCAGCTTAGTAGGGGGGACAGGACTAAATTATGGCTACACCTTC. This encodes CASSLVGGTGLNYGYTF.